This T cell receptor beta chain was sequenced for a study of shared T cell receptors in the human thymus. J lost 0 bases, V lost 3 bases, and 6 bases had no gene match. Germline V gene lookup returns CDR1 SGHAT and CDR2 FQNNGV. The length of the CDR3 is 17 residues. Libraries were prepared by immunoSEQ multiplex PCR; TCRdb keeps only in-frame clonotypes and omits some of them. The sample holds about 380,000 clones; more than 85% are singletons and the top ten take approximately 0.02%. The chain links TRBV11-2 to TRBJ2-2; 8 bases match TRBD1. The receptor's source is a human donor. The sample taken for sequencing was thymocytes. CDR3 residues: CASSFGTGQANTGELFF. In DNA, the CDR3 is TGTGCCAGCAGCTTCGGCACGGGACAGGCGAACACCGGGGAGCTGTTTTTT.